The rows below give T cell receptor beta chains drawn from one sample of a study of shared clonotypes between healthy human individuals. Libraries were prepared by immunoSEQ multiplex PCR; TCRdb keeps only in-frame clonotypes and omits some of them. The table lists over 2 million clones, 90% to 95% of them singletons. The sequenced sample was naive CD4+ T cells sorted from blood. These receptors originate from a man aged 18 to 35 in good health. Both conserved end residues are part of each CDR3. The order of the fields is D gene, J gene, V gene, clone size, CDR3 DNA, CDR3 protein. The D gene is left open where the match is weak. Rows may omit the clone size; those that give it use once, few, many or a size class.

D: NA; J: TRBJ2-7; V: TRBV5-1; size: NA; DNA: TGCGCCAGCAGCTCTAACTACGAGCAGTACTTC; CDR3: CASSSNYEQYF
D: NA; J: TRBJ2-2; V: TRBV6-5; size: NA; DNA: TGTGCCAGCATAGAGTCAGCTAACACCGGGGAGCTGTTTTTT; CDR3: CASIESANTGELFF
D: NA; J: TRBJ1-1; V: TRBV6-6; size: NA; DNA: TGTGCCAGCAGTTCTGGGGACGGGCTAGAAGCTTTCTTT; CDR3: CASSSGDGLEAFF
D: NA; J: TRBJ1-1; V: TRBV19; size: NA; DNA: TGTGCCAGTAGAAACCGGGCTGGTGACACTGAAGCTTTCTTT; CDR3: CASRNRAGDTEAFF
D: TRBD1; J: TRBJ1-1; V: TRBV7-9; size: NA; DNA: TGTGCCAGCATGTCGATAGGAGCAGGACAGGGGAACACTGAAGCTTTCTTT; CDR3: CASMSIGAGQGNTEAFF
D: TRBD2; J: TRBJ2-2; V: TRBV9; size: NA; DNA: TGTGCCAGCACCCTGGGACTAGCGGGAGCGGGTCACGGGGAGCTGTTTTTT; CDR3: CASTLGLAGAGHGELFF
D: NA; J: TRBJ2-1; V: TRBV20-1; size: NA; DNA: TGCAGTGCTAGGAGATACAATGAGCAGTTCTTC; CDR3: CSARRYNEQFF
D: TRBD1; J: TRBJ1-3; V: TRBV30; size: NA; DNA: TGTGCCTGGAGCGCTGACAGGGGAAGATTTAGCACCATATATTTT; CDR3: CAWSADRGRFSTIYF
D: NA; J: TRBJ1-1; V: TRBV4-2; size: NA; DNA: TGTGCCAGCAGCCAAGATCTCACCGCGAACACTGAAGCTTTCTTT; CDR3: CASSQDLTANTEAFF
D: TRBD1; J: TRBJ1-5; V: TRBV7-9; size: NA; DNA: TGTGCCAGCAGCTCCCAGGGGACAGATAGCAATCAGCCCCAGCATTTT; CDR3: CASSSQGTDSNQPQHF
D: NA; J: TRBJ1-2; V: TRBV20-1; size: NA; DNA: TGCAGTGATAGCGGGGGCTATGGCTACACCTTC; CDR3: CSDSGGYGYTF
D: TRBD2; J: TRBJ2-7; V: TRBV2; size: NA; DNA: TGTGCCAGCAGTAAAGGGCGGGGGTCGTCCTACGAGCAGTACTTC; CDR3: CASSKGRGSSYEQYF
D: NA; J: TRBJ2-7; V: TRBV29-1; size: few; DNA: TGCAGCGTTGAAGGACAGGCCTACGAGCAGTACTTC; CDR3: CSVEGQAYEQYF
D: TRBD2; J: TRBJ2-3; V: TRBV28; size: NA; DNA: TGTGCCAGCAGTGGGGCTAGCGGGGCGTACACAGATACGCAGTATTTT; CDR3: CASSGASGAYTDTQYF
D: NA; J: TRBJ1-2; V: TRBV7-2; size: NA; DNA: TGTGCCAGCAGCCCTCCAATGCTCGGCTATGGCTACACCTTC; CDR3: CASSPPMLGYGYTF
D: NA; J: TRBJ1-5; V: TRBV7-9; size: NA; DNA: TGTGCCAGCAGCCCTAGGGGGGGCAATCAGCCCCAGCATTTT; CDR3: CASSPRGGNQPQHF
D: NA; J: TRBJ1-6; V: TRBV6-5; size: few; DNA: TGTGCCAGCAGTTACCAGGGGTTGCGTTCACCCCTCCACTTT; CDR3: CASSYQGLRSPLHF
D: TRBD1; J: TRBJ2-7; V: TRBV4-1; size: NA; DNA: TGCGCCAGCAGCCAAATCCCGGGGACAGCCTACGAGCAGTACTTC; CDR3: CASSQIPGTAYEQYF
D: TRBD2; J: TRBJ2-5; V: TRBV13; size: NA; DNA: TGTGCCAGCAGCTTTTCCCTAGCGGGCCTCAACCCCCAGGGAGAGACCCAGTACTTC; CDR3: CASSFSLAGLNPQGETQYF
D: NA; J: TRBJ1-4; V: TRBV29-1; size: NA; DNA: TGCAGCGTTGGAGAGGGAACGACTAATGAAAAACTGTTTTTT; CDR3: CSVGEGTTNEKLFF
D: TRBD1; J: TRBJ1-5; V: TRBV19; size: NA; DNA: TGTGCCAGTAGTAGACCGCGCGGACAGGGCAATCAGCCCCAGCATTTT; CDR3: CASSRPRGQGNQPQHF
D: TRBD1; J: TRBJ2-6; V: TRBV28; size: NA; DNA: TGTGCCAGCAGTTTCCGGGCCCGTCCTCGGCTCCGGGACAGGACCCGAGGTGGGGCCAACGTCCTGACTTTC; CDR3: CASSFRARPRLRDRTRGGANVLTF
D: NA; J: TRBJ2-1; V: TRBV5-1; size: NA; DNA: TGCGCCAGCAGTTGGGGGAGCTCCTACAATGAGCAGTTCTTC; CDR3: CASSWGSSYNEQFF
D: TRBD1; J: TRBJ1-2; V: TRBV28; size: NA; DNA: TGTGCCAGCAACCGGGACAGGGTCTATGGCTACACCTTC; CDR3: CASNRDRVYGYTF
D: NA; J: TRBJ2-7; V: TRBV28; size: NA; DNA: TGTGCCAGCAGTTTACCCCCAGGGGTGGGTGTCTACGAGCAGTACTTC; CDR3: CASSLPPGVGVYEQYF
D: NA; J: TRBJ2-5; V: TRBV18; size: NA; DNA: TGTGCCAGCTCACCAAAGGTCACAGGGATGGGAGAGACCCAGTACTTC; CDR3: CASSPKVTGMGETQYF
D: TRBD2; J: TRBJ2-7; V: TRBV5-6; size: NA; DNA: TGTGCCAGCAGCTTGGGACTAGCGGGAGAAGTCTACGAGCAGTACTTC; CDR3: CASSLGLAGEVYEQYF
D: NA; J: TRBJ2-1; V: TRBV6-5; size: NA; DNA: TGTGCCAGCAGTTTGACTAGTTTACGGTACAATGAGCAGTTCTTC; CDR3: CASSLTSLRYNEQFF
D: TRBD1; J: TRBJ2-7; V: TRBV29-1; size: NA; DNA: TGCAGCGTTTCCGACAGGGACGAGCAGTACTTC; CDR3: CSVSDRDEQYF
D: NA; J: TRBJ1-6; V: TRBV19; size: few; DNA: TGTGCCAGTAGCCTCGGCGACAGACCCCTCCACTTT; CDR3: CASSLGDRPLHF
D: NA; J: TRBJ1-6; V: TRBV19; size: NA; DNA: TGTGCCAGTAGTATCATAAGCGGGCCAAGGGGAGCGCGCTCTTCACCCCTCCACTTT; CDR3: CASSIISGPRGARSSPLHF
D: TRBD1; J: TRBJ1-2; V: TRBV27; size: NA; DNA: TGTGCCAGCAGTATACAGGGGACACCTAACTATGGCTACACCTTC; CDR3: CASSIQGTPNYGYTF
D: TRBD1; J: TRBJ1-6; V: TRBV11-2; size: NA; DNA: TGTGCCAGCAGCCAGTCCCGGGACAGGGGTTACAATTCACCCCTCCACTTT; CDR3: CASSQSRDRGYNSPLHF
D: NA; J: TRBJ2-5; V: TRBV6-6; size: NA; DNA: TGTGCCAGCAGTTACTTGGGACCCAGCCAAGAGACCCAGTACTTC; CDR3: CASSYLGPSQETQYF
D: NA; J: TRBJ2-7; V: TRBV6-1; size: NA; DNA: TGTGCCAGCAGTGACAGGGTTAGCGAGCAGTACTTC; CDR3: CASSDRVSEQYF
D: TRBD1; J: TRBJ1-1; V: TRBV6-6; size: once; DNA: TGTGCCAGCAGTTACAGGACAGGGGTGAACACTGAAGCTTTCTTT; CDR3: CASSYRTGVNTEAFF
D: NA; J: TRBJ1-3; V: TRBV6-5; size: NA; DNA: TGTGCCAGCAGTTCTACGATCTCTGGAAACACCATATATTTT; CDR3: CASSSTISGNTIYF
D: NA; J: TRBJ1-1; V: TRBV5-4; size: NA; DNA: TGTGCCAGCAGCTTGGAGTCCATGAACACTGAAGCTTTCTTT; CDR3: CASSLESMNTEAFF
D: NA; J: TRBJ1-6; V: TRBV5-4; size: NA; DNA: TGTGCCAGCAGCTTGGATCAGGGTGGGAATTCACCCCTCCACTTT; CDR3: CASSLDQGGNSPLHF
D: TRBD2; J: TRBJ2-7; V: TRBV6-5; size: NA; DNA: TGTGCCAGCAGTTACCAGCGGGAGGGTTACGAGCAGTACTTC; CDR3: CASSYQREGYEQYF